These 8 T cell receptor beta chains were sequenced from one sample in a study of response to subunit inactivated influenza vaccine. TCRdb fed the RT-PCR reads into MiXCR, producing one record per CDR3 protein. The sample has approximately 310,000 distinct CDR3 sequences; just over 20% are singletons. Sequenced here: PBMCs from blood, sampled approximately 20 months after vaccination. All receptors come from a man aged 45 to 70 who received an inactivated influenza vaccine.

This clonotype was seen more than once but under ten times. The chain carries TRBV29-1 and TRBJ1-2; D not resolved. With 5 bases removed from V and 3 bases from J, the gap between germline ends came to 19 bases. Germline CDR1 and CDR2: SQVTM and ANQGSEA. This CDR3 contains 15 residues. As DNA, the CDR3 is TGCAGCGTTCGGCCTAGACTCCGCAACGACTATGGCTACACCTTC. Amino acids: CSVRPRLRNDYGYTF.

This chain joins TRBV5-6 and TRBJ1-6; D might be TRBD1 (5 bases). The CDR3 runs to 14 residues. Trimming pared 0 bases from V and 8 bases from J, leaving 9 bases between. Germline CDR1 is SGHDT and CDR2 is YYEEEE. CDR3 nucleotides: TGTGCCAGCAGCTTGGACAGGACGCATTCACCCCTCCACTTT. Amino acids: CASSLDRTHSPLHF.

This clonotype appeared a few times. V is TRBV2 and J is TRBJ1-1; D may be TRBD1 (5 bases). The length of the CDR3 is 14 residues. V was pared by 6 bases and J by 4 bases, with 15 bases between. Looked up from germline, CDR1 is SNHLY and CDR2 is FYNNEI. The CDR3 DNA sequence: TGTGCCAGCAGCTCACGGCAGGGAGGCACTGAAGCTTTCTTT. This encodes CASSSRQGGTEAFF.

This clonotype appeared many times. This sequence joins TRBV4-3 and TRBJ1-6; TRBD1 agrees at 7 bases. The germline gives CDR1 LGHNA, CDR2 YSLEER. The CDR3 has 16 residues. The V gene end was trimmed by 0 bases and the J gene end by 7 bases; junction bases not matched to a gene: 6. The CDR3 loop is CASSQEYGRGNSPLHF. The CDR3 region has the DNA TGCGCCAGCAGCCAAGAATATGGCAGGGGGAATTCACCCCTCCACTTT.

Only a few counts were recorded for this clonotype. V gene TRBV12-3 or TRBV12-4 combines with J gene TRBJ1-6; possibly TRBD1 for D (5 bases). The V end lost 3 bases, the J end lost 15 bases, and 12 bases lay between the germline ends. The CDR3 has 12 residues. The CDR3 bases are TGTGCCAGCAGTTTCCAGTCGGGGCTCCTCCACTTT. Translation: CASSFQSGLLHF.

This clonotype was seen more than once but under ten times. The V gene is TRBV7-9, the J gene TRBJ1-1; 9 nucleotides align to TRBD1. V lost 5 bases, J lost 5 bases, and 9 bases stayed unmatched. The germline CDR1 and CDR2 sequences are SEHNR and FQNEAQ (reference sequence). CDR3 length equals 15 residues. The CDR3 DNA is TGTGCCAGCAGCGCGCCAGACAGGGGGAAAACTGAAGCTTTCTTT. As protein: CASSAPDRGKTEAFF.

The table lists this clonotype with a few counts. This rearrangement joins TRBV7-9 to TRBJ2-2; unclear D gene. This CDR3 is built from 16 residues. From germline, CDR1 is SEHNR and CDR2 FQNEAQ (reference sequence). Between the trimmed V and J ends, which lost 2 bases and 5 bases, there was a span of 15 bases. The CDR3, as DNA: TGTGCCAGCAGCTTACAGGCGACCATGCGAACCGGGGAGCTGTTTTTT. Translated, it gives CASSLQATMRTGELFF.

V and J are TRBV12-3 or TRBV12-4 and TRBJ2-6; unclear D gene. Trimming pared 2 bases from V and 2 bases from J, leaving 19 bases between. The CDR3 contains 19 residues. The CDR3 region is CASSLLHLWSGAGANVLTF. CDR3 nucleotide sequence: TGTGCCAGCAGTTTATTACATCTATGGTCTGGGGCTGGGGCCAACGTCCTGACTTTC.